This is a list of T cell receptor beta chains from one sample in a study of shared clonotypes between healthy human individuals. The repertoire was sequenced with immunoSEQ multiplex PCR; TCRdb's copy has only in-frame clones and lacks some. In the table there are 950,000 to 1,200,000 clones, about 80% of which are singletons. Sequenced input: memory CD4+ T cells from PBMCs. The receptor set was obtained from a man aged 18 to 30 in good health. Some clones in this sample may be carry-over from other donors' samples. Both conserved end residues are part of each CDR3. D genes are given only for firm matches. Some rows mark clone size as missing; the rest say once, few, many or name a class of expanded clone.

V gene: TRBV5-4
J gene: TRBJ1-1
D gene: TRBD1
clone size: NA
CDR3 DNA: TGTGCCAGCAGCCGACAGGGCGTGAACACTGAAGCTTTCTTT
CDR3 protein: CASSRQGVNTEAFF

V gene: TRBV18
J gene: TRBJ2-7
D gene: NA
clone size: once
CDR3 DNA: TGTGCCAGCTCACAATACGGGGGATCGACCTACGAGCAGTACTTC
CDR3 protein: CASSQYGGSTYEQYF

V gene: TRBV20-1
J gene: TRBJ2-4
D gene: NA
clone size: NA
CDR3 DNA: TGCAGTGCTACCCAAAGGGGAATCGGAAACTTC
CDR3 protein: CSATQRGIGNF

V gene: TRBV30
J gene: TRBJ2-2
D gene: NA
clone size: NA
CDR3 DNA: TGTGCCTGGAGGTCGGGGTGGGGCGGTCTCACCGGGGAGCTGTTTTTT
CDR3 protein: CAWRSGWGGLTGELFF

V gene: TRBV18
J gene: TRBJ1-5
D gene: NA
clone size: NA
CDR3 DNA: TGTGCCAGCTCACCTAATTCAGGGAAGCCCCAGCATTTT
CDR3 protein: CASSPNSGKPQHF

V gene: TRBV10-2
J gene: TRBJ2-7
D gene: TRBD2
clone size: NA
CDR3 DNA: TGCGCCAGCACCAGGACTAGCGGCTACGAGCAGTACTTC
CDR3 protein: CASTRTSGYEQYF

V gene: TRBV9
J gene: TRBJ2-3
D gene: TRBD2
clone size: NA
CDR3 DNA: TGTGCCAGCAGCGTAGCCTTACTAGCGGGAGGCACAGATACGCAGTATTTT
CDR3 protein: CASSVALLAGGTDTQYF

V gene: TRBV10-2
J gene: TRBJ2-7
D gene: TRBD2
clone size: NA
CDR3 DNA: TGCGCCAGCAGTGAGAGTAGCGGGAGCTCCTACGAGCAGTACTTC
CDR3 protein: CASSESSGSSYEQYF

V gene: TRBV6-4
J gene: TRBJ2-3
D gene: TRBD2
clone size: once
CDR3 DNA: TGTGCCAGCAGTGAGTTAGCGGGATCAGATACGCAGTATTTT
CDR3 protein: CASSELAGSDTQYF

V gene: TRBV14
J gene: TRBJ1-2
D gene: NA
clone size: NA
CDR3 DNA: TGTGCCAGCAGCCAAATCAGGAGGGGACACCGCTATGGCTACACCTTC
CDR3 protein: CASSQIRRGHRYGYTF

V gene: TRBV2
J gene: TRBJ2-2
D gene: NA
clone size: once
CDR3 DNA: TGTGCCAGCAGTCAGTCTGTGAACACCGGGGAGCTGTTTTTT
CDR3 protein: CASSQSVNTGELFF

V gene: TRBV6-1
J gene: TRBJ2-7
D gene: NA
clone size: NA
CDR3 DNA: TGTGCCAGCAGGTCAGGGGCGGGGTCTTCATACGAGCAGTACTTC
CDR3 protein: CASRSGAGSSYEQYF

V gene: TRBV9
J gene: TRBJ1-1
D gene: NA
clone size: NA
CDR3 DNA: TGTGCCAGCAGCGTCGACAGGAGGACTGAAGCTTTCTTT
CDR3 protein: CASSVDRRTEAFF

V gene: TRBV11-1
J gene: TRBJ1-2
D gene: TRBD1
clone size: NA
CDR3 DNA: TGTGCCAGCAGCCCAGACAGGGGGCTTTCTGGCTACACCTTC
CDR3 protein: CASSPDRGLSGYTF

V gene: TRBV28
J gene: TRBJ1-5
D gene: NA
clone size: NA
CDR3 DNA: TGTGCCAGCAGCCCCGGACAGAACCACGGCCAGCCCCAGCATTTT
CDR3 protein: CASSPGQNHGQPQHF

V gene: TRBV5-4
J gene: TRBJ2-5
D gene: NA
clone size: many
CDR3 DNA: TGTGCCAGCAGCTTGTCAGAGACCCAGTACTTC
CDR3 protein: CASSLSETQYF

V gene: TRBV5-6
J gene: TRBJ2-1
D gene: NA
clone size: NA
CDR3 DNA: TGTGCCAGCAGCTTGGGGTGGGGAACGTACAATGAGCAGTTCTTC
CDR3 protein: CASSLGWGTYNEQFF

V gene: TRBV4-1
J gene: TRBJ1-5
D gene: NA
clone size: few
CDR3 DNA: TGCGCCAGCAGCCAAGGTACAGGGACAAGAAGCAATCAGCCCCAGCATTTT
CDR3 protein: CASSQGTGTRSNQPQHF

V gene: TRBV28
J gene: TRBJ2-1
D gene: NA
clone size: once
CDR3 DNA: TGTGCCAGCAGTCTCGACAAGTTAAGGGGCCCATACAACAATGAGCAGTTCTTC
CDR3 protein: CASSLDKLRGPYNNEQFF

V gene: TRBV15
J gene: TRBJ2-1
D gene: TRBD2
clone size: NA
CDR3 DNA: TGTGCCACCATCATGACTAGCGGGAGGCACTCCTACAATGAGCAGTTCTTC
CDR3 protein: CATIMTSGRHSYNEQFF

V gene: TRBV19
J gene: TRBJ2-7
D gene: TRBD1
clone size: NA
CDR3 DNA: TGTGCCAGTAGTTTGGGGGACAGCTCCTACGAGCAGTACTTC
CDR3 protein: CASSLGDSSYEQYF

V gene: TRBV7-3
J gene: TRBJ2-1
D gene: NA
clone size: once
CDR3 DNA: TGTGCCAGCAGCTTACTCGGCGGGGCCACGGATGAGCAGTTCTTC
CDR3 protein: CASSLLGGATDEQFF

V gene: TRBV5-4
J gene: TRBJ1-2
D gene: NA
clone size: NA
CDR3 DNA: TGTGCCAGCAGAAAGACGGTAAACTATGGCTACACCTTC
CDR3 protein: CASRKTVNYGYTF

V gene: TRBV30
J gene: TRBJ2-3
D gene: NA
clone size: NA
CDR3 DNA: TGTGCCTGGACGACTGTCACAGATACGCAGTATTTT
CDR3 protein: CAWTTVTDTQYF

V gene: TRBV5-1
J gene: TRBJ2-7
D gene: TRBD1
clone size: NA
CDR3 DNA: TGCGCCAGCAGCTCCCTCCGACAGGGGGCTGGCGAGCAGTACTTC
CDR3 protein: CASSSLRQGAGEQYF

V gene: TRBV28
J gene: TRBJ1-4
D gene: TRBD1
clone size: NA
CDR3 DNA: TGTGCCAGCAGTTTGGGACACGGACAGGGGGGGAATGAAAAACTGTTTTTT
CDR3 protein: CASSLGHGQGGNEKLFF

V gene: TRBV6-1
J gene: TRBJ1-5
D gene: NA
clone size: NA
CDR3 DNA: TGTGCCAGCAACCGACAGTCGGATCAGCCCCAGCATTTT
CDR3 protein: CASNRQSDQPQHF

V gene: TRBV7-2
J gene: TRBJ2-5
D gene: NA
clone size: NA
CDR3 DNA: TGTGCCAGCAGCCCAAACCCGTTATACCAAGAGACCCAGTACTTC
CDR3 protein: CASSPNPLYQETQYF

V gene: TRBV19
J gene: TRBJ2-1
D gene: TRBD2
clone size: NA
CDR3 DNA: TGTGCCAGTAGTAAGACTAGCGGGAGTTCTTACAATGAGCAGTTCTTC
CDR3 protein: CASSKTSGSSYNEQFF

V gene: TRBV7-9
J gene: TRBJ2-7
D gene: NA
clone size: NA
CDR3 DNA: TGTGCCAGCAGCTTAGCCCCGGAACCCTACGAGCAGTACTTC
CDR3 protein: CASSLAPEPYEQYF

V gene: TRBV25-1
J gene: TRBJ2-1
D gene: NA
clone size: NA
CDR3 DNA: TGTGCCAGCACCAGGGCAGGCGGCAATGAGCAGTTCTTC
CDR3 protein: CASTRAGGNEQFF

V gene: TRBV28
J gene: TRBJ1-2
D gene: NA
clone size: once
CDR3 DNA: TGTGCCAGCAGTTTCAGGGTTGCCTATGGCTACACCTTC
CDR3 protein: CASSFRVAYGYTF

V gene: TRBV19
J gene: TRBJ1-5
D gene: NA
clone size: NA
CDR3 DNA: TGTGCCAGTAGTATAGGCGGAGGGTCGGGCAATCAGCCCCAGCATTTT
CDR3 protein: CASSIGGGSGNQPQHF

V gene: TRBV29-1
J gene: TRBJ2-3
D gene: TRBD1
clone size: NA
CDR3 DNA: TGCAGCGGTTTACAGGGGGCCTTAGATACGCAGTATTTT
CDR3 protein: CSGLQGALDTQYF

V gene: TRBV7-2
J gene: TRBJ2-1
D gene: NA
clone size: NA
CDR3 DNA: TGTGCCAGCAGCTTCGGGCGGCACAATGAGCAGTTCTTC
CDR3 protein: CASSFGRHNEQFF

V gene: TRBV18
J gene: TRBJ2-5
D gene: NA
clone size: NA
CDR3 DNA: TGTGCCACCCATAGGGCACAAGAGACCCAGTACTTC
CDR3 protein: CATHRAQETQYF

V gene: TRBV6-4
J gene: TRBJ1-2
D gene: TRBD1
clone size: NA
CDR3 DNA: TGTGCCAGCACCACCATCTCCGGGACAGACTATGGCTACACCTTC
CDR3 protein: CASTTISGTDYGYTF

V gene: TRBV18
J gene: TRBJ2-7
D gene: NA
clone size: few
CDR3 DNA: TGTGCCAGCTCAGAGAGTACAGGGCGTCTATCCTACGAGCAGTACTTC
CDR3 protein: CASSESTGRLSYEQYF

V gene: TRBV7-9
J gene: TRBJ2-1
D gene: TRBD2
clone size: NA
CDR3 DNA: TGTGCCAGCAGATTTCCCTGGGACAGGGGACTAGCGGGGATCAATGAGCAGTTCTTC
CDR3 protein: CASRFPWDRGLAGINEQFF

V gene: TRBV6-1
J gene: TRBJ1-5
D gene: TRBD1
clone size: NA
CDR3 DNA: TGTGCCAGCAGTGCCCGACAGGGGGACAGGGAGGGCAGCAGCAATCAGCCCCAGCATTTT
CDR3 protein: CASSARQGDREGSSNQPQHF

V gene: TRBV28
J gene: TRBJ1-5
D gene: NA
clone size: NA
CDR3 DNA: TGTGCCAGCAGTTTACTCCGACGGGATAGCAATCAGCCCCAGCATTTT
CDR3 protein: CASSLLRRDSNQPQHF

V gene: TRBV10-3
J gene: TRBJ1-3
D gene: NA
clone size: NA
CDR3 DNA: TGTGCCATCGCTGGGGACGGCAACACCATATATTTT
CDR3 protein: CAIAGDGNTIYF

V gene: TRBV28
J gene: TRBJ1-2
D gene: NA
clone size: NA
CDR3 DNA: TGTGCCAGCACCACCACCCAGGGGTTCTATGGCTACACCTTC
CDR3 protein: CASTTTQGFYGYTF

V gene: TRBV7-6
J gene: TRBJ2-7
D gene: NA
clone size: NA
CDR3 DNA: TGTGCCAGCAGCTTAGAAGGCAGGGCCCACGAGCAGTACTTC
CDR3 protein: CASSLEGRAHEQYF

V gene: TRBV5-6
J gene: TRBJ2-1
D gene: TRBD1
clone size: NA
CDR3 DNA: TGTGCCAGCAGCTCAGGGACAGGGGAGGGCGGTGAGCAGTTCTTC
CDR3 protein: CASSSGTGEGGEQFF